The 31 T cell receptor beta chains reported below all come from one sample, sequenced in a study of shared clonotypes between healthy human individuals. The data were produced by immunoSEQ multiplex PCR, yet TCRdb's version contains in-frame clones alone and is incomplete. The sample has about 480,000 clones; 60% to 80% are singletons. Material: PBMCs. These receptors were obtained from a woman between 40 and 55 years old in good health. Some clones in this sample may be carry-over from other donors' samples.

The chain uses TRBV19 and TRBJ1-5; tentative D call: TRBD1 (6 bases). The V gene lost 4 bases and the J gene lost 2 bases, with 12 bases spanning the gap. CDR1 is LNHDA, CDR2 SQIVND, per germline (reference sequence). The CDR3 consists of 15 residues. Here the CDR3 DNA reads TGTGCCAGTAGTACCAACAGGGTCGGCAATCAGCCCCAGCATTTT. Its protein product is CASSTNRVGNQPQHF.

The table lists this clone with a count of one. This chain links TRBV18 with TRBJ1-1; D remains unclear. The CDR3 sequence is 15 residues long. V lost 0 bases and J lost 2, with 10 bases in between. From germline, CDR1 is KGHSH and CDR2 LQKENI. The CDR3 is CASSPPSVPNTEAFF. CDR3 nucleotides: TGTGCCAGCTCACCACCGTCCGTACCCAACACTGAAGCTTTCTTT.

CDR3 in amino acids: CASSVALAGRISGGYTF. Here the CDR3 DNA reads TGTGCCAGCAGCGTAGCTCTGGCAGGGAGGATCTCGGGTGGCTACACCTTC. V and J are TRBV9 and TRBJ1-2; a possible D gene is TRBD1 (5 bases). Germline-derived CDR1 and CDR2 are SGDLS and YYNGEE. V was trimmed by 0 bases and J by 7 bases, leaving 22 bases between them. The CDR3 spans 17 residues.

CDR3 nucleotide sequence: TGTGCCATCAGTGAGGGCAGTAGGGATTCACCCCTCCACTTT. It codes for CAISEGSRDSPLHF. This chain joins TRBV10-3 and TRBJ1-6; D unclear. V shed 2 bases and J shed 8 bases, with 10 bases lying between them. CDR1 and CDR2 (germline): ENHRY, SYGVKD. The CDR3 runs 14 residues.

This clone was recorded only once. This chain connects TRBV18 to TRBJ2-5, with unresolved D. V lost 2 bases to trimming and J lost 3 bases, with 7 bases between them. Germline loops: CDR1 KGHSH, CDR2 LQKENI. The CDR3 sequence is 13 residues long. CDR3 sequence (DNA): TGTGCCAGCTCACCAGGCCAGGAAGAGACCCAGTACTTC. Residues: CASSPGQEETQYF.

The rearrangement uses TRBV6-4 and TRBJ2-3; D not certain. Germline assignment: CDR1 MRHNA and CDR2 SNTAGT. V lost 2 bases to trimming and J lost 2 bases, with 8 bases between them. The CDR3 covers 14 residues. The CDR3 sequence: CASSDALNTDTQYF. The CDR3 bases are TGTGCCAGCAGTGACGCGCTTAACACAGATACGCAGTATTTT.

This clone was counted many times. This chain links TRBV4-1 with TRBJ2-7; D remains ambiguous. From germline, CDR1 is MGHRA and CDR2 YSYEKL. V gave up 4 bases and J gave up 7 bases, with 17 bases separating them. This CDR3 contains 14 residues. The chain's CDR3 is CASSPQIGSEEQYF. CDR3 nucleotides: TGCGCCAGCAGCCCTCAGATTGGGTCGGAGGAGCAGTACTTC.

This clone was counted once. The final CDR3 position lacks the conserved phenylalanine or tryptophan, pointing to a likely read error. The chain links TRBV5-1 to TRBJ2-7; the D gene is possibly TRBD1 (6 bases). V lost 4 bases and J lost 2, with 13 bases in between. Germline V CDR1 and CDR2: SGHRS, YFSETQ. The CDR3 sequence is 14 residues long. The CDR3 DNA follows: TGCGCCAGCAGCCGACAGACAGGCGCCTACGAGCAGTACCTC. It is translated as CASSRQTGAYEQYL.

J is TRBJ2-1 and V is TRBV20-1; D is uncertain. The CDR3 spans 11 residues. Looked up from germline, CDR1 is DFQATT and CDR2 is SNEGSKA (reference sequence). V dropped 5 bases and J dropped 6 bases, with 8 bases sitting between them. The CDR3 DNA reads as TGCAGTGCTCGCGCCCTCAATGAGCAGTTCTTC. Protein sequence: CSARALNEQFF.

The J gene is TRBJ2-3, the V gene TRBV5-1, with D possibly matching TRBD2 (6 bases). With 0 bases removed from V and 2 bases from J, the gap between germline ends came to 19 bases. This CDR3 has 18 amino acids. CDR1 and CDR2 (germline): SGHRS, YFSETQ. This CDR3 is CASSLGRTNSFVTDTQYF. CDR3 DNA sequence: TGCGCCAGCAGCTTGGGTCGGACTAACAGTTTCGTCACAGATACGCAGTATTTT.

The rearrangement uses TRBV5-5 and TRBJ2-1; 11 positions agree with TRBD2. The length of the CDR3 is 19 residues. From germline, CDR1 is SGHKS and CDR2 YYEKEE (reference sequence). With V trimmed by 1 base and J by 7 bases, 16 bases remained unmatched. The CDR3 spells CASSLRPGVSGRVLNEQFF. The CDR3 nucleotides read TGTGCCAGCAGCTTGCGGCCAGGGGTTAGCGGGAGGGTGTTGAATGAGCAGTTCTTC.

The chain links TRBV28 to TRBJ1-1; no reliable D call. The V and J ends lost 3 bases and 11 bases respectively, with 13 bases between them. The CDR3 extends over 12 amino acids. Germline V gene data show CDR1 as MDHEN and CDR2 as SYDVKM. CDR3 nucleotides: TGTGCCAGCAGTTTCGGGGTTGGTGGGGCTTTCTTT. Amino acid sequence: CASSFGVGGAFF.

The chain employs TRBV25-1 and TRBJ1-1; 7 bases agree with TRBD1. From germline, CDR1 is MGHDK and CDR2 SYGVNS. The trim removed 7 bases at V and 0 bases at J, leaving 2 bases unmatched. The CDR3 sequence is 13 residues long. The CDR3 region has the DNA TGTGCCAGCATCGGACAGGTGAACACTGAAGCTTTCTTT. It yields the protein CASIGQVNTEAFF.

The rearrangement links TRBV5-1 to TRBJ1-1, with 8 nucleotides matching TRBD1. This CDR3 has 17 amino acids. The V gene's germline CDR1 is SGHRS and CDR2 YFSETQ. Losses at the gene ends were 5 bases for V and 2 bases for J; bases not matched to a gene: 14. DNA for the CDR3: TGCGCCAGCAGTTCTAGAAACCAGGGGGCTAGCAACACTGAAGCTTTCTTT. It specifies CASSSRNQGASNTEAFF.

The genes are TRBV9 and TRBJ2-3, with a tentative D call TRBD2 (6 bases). CDR1 and CDR2 (germline): SGDLS, YYNGEE. The CDR3 has 14 amino acids. Deletions cut 7 bases from V and 5 bases from J, with 17 bases between. The DNA for the CDR3 is TGTGCCAGCGCGGGACGCCTGGGGGTAGATACGCAGTATTTT. This codes for CASAGRLGVDTQYF.

The rearrangement uses TRBV5-1 and TRBJ2-4; 9 positions agree with TRBD2. V shed 0 bases, J shed 5 bases, and the junction held 9 bases outside the gene matches. This CDR3 region has 17 residues. From germline, CDR1 is SGHRS and CDR2 YFSETQ. The CDR3 DNA sequence: TGCGCCAGCAGCTTGGTGGCTTCCGCGGGAGGGGAAAACATTCAGTACTTC. Translated: CASSLVASAGGENIQYF. Looking up the rest from reference TRBV5-1 and TRBJ2-4 gives the full variable domain: KAGVTQTPRYLIKTRGQQVTLSCSPISGHRSVSWYQQTPGQGLQFLFEYFSETQRNKGNFPGRFSGRQFSNSRSEMNVSTLELGDSALYLCASSLVASAGGENIQYFGAGTRLSVL.

This sequence joins TRBV28 and TRBJ1-5; D is perhaps TRBD1 (5 bases). The V gene lost 5 bases and the J gene lost 3 bases, with 14 bases spanning the gap. The CDR3 sequence is 15 residues long. The germline CDR1 and CDR2 sequences are MDHEN and SYDVKM. The CDR3 loop is CASSHSGDYNQPQHF. The CDR3 bases are TGTGCCAGCAGTCACTCGGGGGACTACAATCAGCCCCAGCATTTT.

The chain uses TRBV19 and TRBJ2-3; 7 bases are shared with TRBD2. Trimming at V came to 5 bases and at J to 6 bases, leaving 11 bases not matched to a gene. There are 15 residues in the CDR3. Germline CDR1 and CDR2: LNHDA and SQIVND (reference sequence). The chain's CDR3 is CASSYAGVEGDTQYF. The CDR3 bases are TGTGCCAGTAGTTATGCGGGAGTGGAAGGGGATACGCAGTATTTT.

The chain couples TRBV30 to TRBJ2-7; tentative D call: TRBD2 (6 bases). The CDR3 is made up of 12 amino acids. Germline V CDR1 and CDR2: GTSNPN, SVGIG (reference sequence). Trimming cost V 4 bases and J 5 bases, with 12 bases left between them. In nucleotides, the CDR3 is TGTGCCTGGAAGGTCAGGGAGGACGAGCAGTACTTC. Residues: CAWKVREDEQYF.

The chain joins TRBV14 to TRBJ1-4; D is ambiguous. V gave up 4 bases and J gave up 8 bases, with 5 bases separating them. Germline V CDR1 and CDR2: SGHDN, FVKESK. The length of the CDR3 is 11 residues. In DNA form, the CDR3 reads TGTGCCAGCAGCCCGGGGGAAAAACTGTTTTTT. It encodes CASSPGEKLFF.

V gene TRBV7-2 combines with J gene TRBJ2-1, with a possible D match to TRBD1 (6 bases). The CDR3 runs 16 residues. Trimming shortened V by 1 base and J by 6 bases, and 16 bases separated the two germline ends. Germline values: CDR1 SGHTA, CDR2 FQGNSA. CDR3 nucleotides: TGTGCCAGCAGCTTAGTCGGGACCCTAGGGGGCAATGAGCAGTTCTTC. As protein: CASSLVGTLGGNEQFF.

This clone was picked up one time. The V gene is TRBV28, the J gene TRBJ1-2, with TRBD1 matching 8 bases. CDR3 length equals 13 residues. After removal of 7 bases from V and 5 bases from J, the junction contained 6 bases not matched to a gene. The V gene's germline CDR1 is MDHEN and CDR2 SYDVKM. This CDR3 is CASTIHRGYGYTF. CDR3 DNA sequence: TGTGCCAGCACCATTCACAGGGGGTATGGCTACACCTTC.

A remark on this clone: A read error may explain this, as a much larger clone is one base away. The V and J genes are TRBV19 and TRBJ1-1; 7 bases align to TRBD1. V trimming: 5 bases; J trimming: 3 bases; junction bases outside the gene matches: 3. CDR3 length: 13 amino acids. Germline V gene lookup returns CDR1 LNHDA and CDR2 SQIVND (reference sequence). The CDR3 reads CASSGTGDTEAFF. CDR3 nucleotides: TGTGCCAGTAGTGGCACAGGGGACACTGAAGCTTTCTTT.

The CDR3 sequence: CASSDIEDQPQHF. CDR3 sequence (DNA): TGTGCCAGCAGTGACATCGAGGATCAGCCCCAGCATTTT. This chain connects TRBV2 to TRBJ1-5; D gene unclear. The germline V gene encodes CDR1 SNHLY and CDR2 FYNNEI. V gave up 3 bases and J gave up 5 bases, with 8 bases separating them. This CDR3 is built from 13 residues. The variable domain in full, completed from reference TRBV2 and TRBJ1-5, reads EPEVTQTPSHQVTQMGQEVILRCVPISNHLYFYWYRQILGQKVEFLVSFYNNEISEKSEIFDDQFSVERPDGSNFTLKIRSTKLEDSAMYFCASSDIEDQPQHFGDGTRLSIL.

The chain links TRBV7-9 to TRBJ2-4; 9 bases line up with TRBD2. This CDR3 is built from 19 residues. Germline-derived CDR1 and CDR2 are SEHNR and FQNEAQ (reference sequence). V shed 0 bases, J shed 1 base, and the junction held 10 bases outside the gene matches. CDR3 sequence (DNA): TGTGCCAGCAGCTTAGCCCAGTCCCGCGCGGGAGGGGCCAAAAACATTCAGTACTTC. This codes for CASSLAQSRAGGAKNIQYF.

The chain recombines TRBV27 with TRBJ2-1; D perhaps matches TRBD2 (5 bases). This CDR3 region has 13 residues. CDR1 and CDR2 (germline): MNHEY, SMNVEV (reference sequence). Trimming removed 5 bases at V and 6 bases at J, with 11 bases between. CDR3 protein: CASSPGFVNEQFF. In nucleotides, the CDR3 is TGTGCCAGCAGTCCGGGGTTCGTCAATGAGCAGTTCTTC.

V gene TRBV7-2 combines with J gene TRBJ1-5, with a possible D match to TRBD1 (5 bases). Germline V lookup: CDR1 SGHTA, CDR2 FQGNSA. This CDR3 has 13 amino acids. The ends were cut back, 5 bases at V and 3 bases at J, with 8 bases in the middle. CDR3 loop: CASSQGPNQPQHF. The CDR3 DNA is TGTGCCAGCAGCCAGGGCCCCAATCAGCCCCAGCATTTT.

The chain combines TRBV5-5 with TRBJ1-4; D is undetermined. V shed 0 bases and J shed 8 bases, with 8 bases lying between them. The CDR3 has 13 residues. Germline V CDR1 and CDR2: SGHKS, YYEKEE (reference sequence). CDR3 region: CASSLESEEKLFF. CDR3 sequence (DNA): TGTGCCAGCAGCTTGGAGTCCGAGGAAAAACTGTTTTTT.

The V gene is TRBV19, the J gene TRBJ2-4; tentatively, D is TRBD1 (7 bases). Between the trimmed V and J ends, which lost 5 bases and 3 bases, there was a span of 14 bases. The CDR3 sequence is 15 residues long. The V gene's germline CDR1 is LNHDA and CDR2 SQIVND (reference sequence). CDR3 in DNA: TGTGCCAGTAGTCCGGGCGGGACAGTCAAAAACATTCAGTACTTC. Residues: CASSPGGTVKNIQYF.

The rearrangement links TRBV15 to TRBJ2-1; D is tentatively TRBD1 or TRBD2 (5 bases each). Germline V gives CDR1 LNHNV, CDR2 YYDKDF (reference sequence). V lost 0 bases and J 8 bases, leaving 20 bases between the germline ends. The CDR3 totals 17 residues. DNA for the CDR3: TGTGCCACCAGCAGAGATAAGGGCAGGGTCCTTAGCGATGAGCAGTTCTTC. Protein sequence: CATSRDKGRVLSDEQFF.

V is TRBV7-9 and J is TRBJ2-7, with TRBD2 matching 7 bases. This CDR3 comprises 14 residues. CDR1 is SEHNR and CDR2 is FQNEAQ in the germline V gene (reference sequence). Trimming took 5 bases from V and 1 from J; bases not matched to a gene: 5. The CDR3 DNA reads TGTGCCAGCAGCCACCTAGCGGAATCCTACGAGCAGTACTTC. It translates to CASSHLAESYEQYF. The complete variable domain, with remaining parts taken from reference TRBV7-9 and TRBJ2-7, reads DTGVSQNPRHKITKRGQNVTFRCDPISEHNRLYWYRQTLGQGPEFLTYFQNEAQLEKSRLLSDRFSAERPKGSFSTLEIQRTEQGDSAMYLCASSHLAESYEQYFGPGTRLTVT.